This T cell receptor (beta chain) comes out of a study of T cell responses to AZD1222 COVID-19 vaccine. Study-wide findings and caveats: Clonal diversity may have been underestimated, and the donors were mostly white British, with more females than males. Scientists sampled the repertoires only once the peak T cell response had passed. Unmutated regions of variants are reportedly targeted by nearly half of spike-specific TCRs.

Here immunoSEQ multiplex PCR was the method, and the copy in TCRdb shows in-frame clones only, minus some. The sample contains about 120,000 clones, roughly nine tenths of which appear only once. This clone has just one count. Its antigen is unknown. This specimen was peripheral blood, taken 28 days after the second AZD1222 dose. The TCR was taken from an adult who received the AZD1222 COVID-19 vaccine.

The CDR3, as DNA: TGCAGCGTTGGGGTGACAGGGCTTAATGAAAAACTGTTTTTT. Protein sequence: CSVGVTGLNEKLFF. The V gene is TRBV29-1, the J gene TRBJ1-4; 7 positions agree with TRBD1. The CDR3 spans 14 residues. CDR1 and CDR2 from the germline V gene are SQVTM and ANQGSEA. After removal of 4 bases from V and 4 bases from J, the junction contained 6 bases not matched to a gene.